These 26 T cell receptor beta chains share one sample of origin, sequenced in a study of vaccination and CD4 T cells after COVID-19. Sequence data for DNA of cultured CD4+ T cells were generated by the Oncomine TCR Beta short-read assay. MiXCR, applied by TCRdb to the PCR reads, yields one record per CDR3 protein. This sample has about 13,000 distinct CDR3 sequences, with roughly 41% found just once. The sample's treatment: roughly 10-day PBMC culture with coronavirus spike peptide pools or control peptides (ViraFEST assay). These receptors have no identified antigens. The sample consisted of CD4+ T cells from blood, cultured in vitro, taken after SARS-CoV-2 vaccination. The receptors derive from a human donor who had recovered from COVID-19.

The rearrangement joins TRBV27 to TRBJ2-7; the D is unclear. Germline V CDR1 and CDR2: MNHEY, SMNVEV (reference sequence). Trimming shortened V by 2 bases and J by 3 bases, and 8 bases separated the two germline ends. The CDR3 sequence is 13 residues long. The CDR3 DNA is TGTGCCAGCAGTTTAGACCCCCGCTACGAGCAGTACTTC. It is translated as CASSLDPRYEQYF.

This clonotype was detected only a few times. The chain employs TRBV25-1 and TRBJ2-2; D uncertain. CDR1 and CDR2 from the germline V gene are MGHDK and SYGVNS. The CDR3 is made up of 12 amino acids. V was shortened by 6 bases and J by 2 bases, with 4 bases between the two germline ends. The DNA of the CDR3 is TGTGCCAGCAGGGAAAACACCGGGGAGCTGTTTTTT. Its protein product is CASRENTGELFF.

The DNA for the CDR3 is TGTGCCAGCAGCTTCCTCCGCACAGGGACCAATCAGCCCCAGCATTTT. Protein product: CASSFLRTGTNQPQHF. The chain joins TRBV7-3 to TRBJ1-5; TRBD1 is a possible D gene (6 bases). CDR1 SGHTA and CDR2 FQGTGA come from the germline V gene. This CDR3 is built from 16 residues. The germline V and J ends were trimmed by 3 bases and 3 bases, with 15 bases remaining between them.

Concerning this clonotype itself: One end of the junction varies from germline; a read error may be responsible. The chain carries TRBV9 and TRBJ1-1; D may be TRBD1 (5 bases). Germline V gene sequence: CDR1 SGDLS, CDR2 YYNGEE. This CDR3 region has 15 residues. The CDR3 bases are TGTGCCAGCAGCGGCCAACCCACGGGACCCACTGGAGCTTTCTTT. This translates into CASSGQPTGPTGAFF.

Details on this clonotype: Given a much more abundant clone one base away, this may be a read error. The genes are TRBV30 and TRBJ2-5, with D maybe TRBD1 (6 bases). This CDR3 is built from 14 residues. Per the germline V gene, CDR1 is GTSNPN and CDR2 is SVGIG (reference sequence). The chain's CDR3 is CASSGDRWQETQYF. DNA for the CDR3: TGTGCCTCGAGTGGCGACAGGTGGCAAGAGACCCAGTACTTC. Drawing the rest from reference TRBV30 and TRBJ2-5, the complete variable domain is SQTIHQWPATLVQPVGSPLSLECTVEGTSNPNLYWYRQAAGRGLQLLFYSVGIGQISSEVPQNLSASRPQDRQFILSSKKLLLSDSGFYLCASSGDRWQETQYFGPGTRLLVL.

In this sample, this clonotype turned up a few times. The chain employs TRBV27 and TRBJ1-6; 10 nucleotides match TRBD1. The V segment lost 4 bases and the J segment 10 bases; nucleotides outside the gene matches: 7. The CDR3 sequence is 15 residues long. Germline V gene data show CDR1 as MNHEY and CDR2 as SMNVEV (reference sequence). The CDR3 nucleotides are TGTGCCAGCAGTTGGACAGGGGGATGGAACTCACCCCTCCACTTT. Translated: CASSWTGGWNSPLHF.

The chain links TRBV20-1 to TRBJ1-1; perhaps TRBD1 as D (5 bases). The CDR3 length is 14 residues. V shed 5 bases and J shed 0 bases, with 13 bases lying between them. CDR1 is DFQATT, CDR2 SNEGSKA, per germline (reference sequence). The CDR3 nucleotides read TGCAGTGCTCCGGGGCAGGATTTGAACACTGAAGCTTTCTTT. Its protein is CSAPGQDLNTEAFF.

V usage is TRBV6-2 or TRBV6-3 and J usage is TRBJ2-1, with 9 bases lining up with TRBD2. The V gene's germline CDR1 is MNHEY and CDR2 SVGEGT. This CDR3 comprises 15 residues. The V segment lost 2 bases and the J segment 4 bases; nucleotides outside the gene matches: 3. The CDR3 protein is CASSYRREGYNEQFF. As DNA, the CDR3 is TGTGCCAGCAGTTACAGGCGGGAGGGATACAATGAGCAGTTCTTC.

This rearrangement joins TRBV6-5 to TRBJ2-7; D may be TRBD2 (6 bases). Germline assignment: CDR1 MNHEY and CDR2 SVGAGI. CDR3 length: 15 residues. V was shortened by 0 bases and J by 0 bases, with 9 bases between the two germline ends. The CDR3 region has the DNA TGTGCCAGCAGTTACTCGGCTAGCGCCTCCTACGAGCAGTACTTC. This sequence encodes CASSYSASASYEQYF.

The CDR3 coding sequence is TGTGCCAGCAGTTACTCGGACACGGCCTATGGCTACACCTTC. Its translation: CASSYSDTAYGYTF. The rearrangement uses TRBV6-2 or TRBV6-3 and TRBJ1-2; the D gene is possibly TRBD1 (5 bases). Germline CDR1 is MNHEY and CDR2 is SVGEGT. CDR3 length equals 14 residues. The V and J ends lost 0 bases and 4 bases respectively, with 9 bases between them.

This rearrangement joins TRBV12-3 or TRBV12-4 to TRBJ2-1, with 7 bases matching TRBD2. V shed 10 bases and J 4 bases; nucleotides not matched to a gene: 10. This CDR3 is 14 amino acids long. The CDR3, as DNA: TGTGCCACGTCCGGGGGAGGGATTTACAATGAGCAGTTCTTC. Residues: CATSGGGIYNEQFF.

The rearrangement joins TRBV12-3 or TRBV12-4 to TRBJ1-2; 7 nucleotides match TRBD1. The CDR3 has 16 amino acids. J lost 6 bases, V lost 4 bases, and 14 bases had no gene match. The CDR3 bases are TGTGCCAGCAGTTCCGTCAGTCCCGGGACAGCAAATGGCTACACCTTC. Protein sequence: CASSSVSPGTANGYTF.

The V gene is TRBV6-1, the J gene TRBJ1-1, with D perhaps matching TRBD1 (5 bases). V was pared by 5 bases and J by 5 bases, with 12 bases between. This CDR3 has 13 residues. The V gene's germline CDR1 is MNHNS and CDR2 SASEGT. CDR3 sequence (DNA): TGTGCCAGCAGTACTTTGGGGGGAACTGAAGCTTTCTTT. Protein product: CASSTLGGTEAFF.

In its sample, this clonotype was seen a few times. This chain uses TRBV20-1 with TRBJ2-7, with D perhaps TRBD2 (6 bases). Germline CDR1 DFQATT, CDR2 SNEGSKA (reference sequence). The CDR3 is made up of 15 amino acids. V lost 0 bases and J lost 9, with 21 bases in between. In DNA form, the CDR3 reads TGCAGTGCTAGAGAGGTTGTAATTGGGGGGAAGGCGCAGTACTTC. It yields the protein CSAREVVIGGKAQYF.

The chain employs TRBV30 and TRBJ2-5; 12 nucleotides align to TRBD2. The V segment lost 6 bases and the J segment 1 base; nucleotides outside the gene matches: 3. Germline CDR1 and CDR2: GTSNPN and SVGIG (reference sequence). The CDR3 sequence is 14 residues long. The CDR3: CACRLAGAQETQYF. The CDR3 DNA follows: TGTGCCTGTCGACTAGCGGGGGCCCAAGAGACCCAGTACTTC.

The rearrangement links TRBV6-1 to TRBJ2-7; TRBD1 or TRBD2 may be the D gene (6 bases each). Germline CDR1 and CDR2: MNHNS and SASEGT. CDR3 size: 14 residues. Trimming stripped 5 bases from V and 0 bases from J, with 11 bases between. The CDR3, as DNA: TGTGCCAGCAGTCGGGGGCCCCTCTCCTACGAGCAGTACTTC. Protein sequence: CASSRGPLSYEQYF.

V and J are TRBV7-2 and TRBJ2-7; perhaps TRBD2 as D (5 bases). The germline V gene has CDR1 SGHTA and CDR2 FQGNSA. The CDR3 covers 14 residues. Trimming took 0 bases from V and 1 from J, leaving 7 bases between them. The CDR3: CASSLAPGSYEQYF. CDR3 coding DNA: TGTGCCAGCAGCTTAGCTCCGGGATCCTACGAGCAGTACTTC.

This clonotype was seen a handful of times. This chain uses TRBV7-6 with TRBJ2-3; TRBD2 matches 11 bases. V shed 5 bases, J shed 5 bases, and the junction held 3 bases outside the gene matches. The CDR3 sequence is 14 residues long. Germline V gene data show CDR1 as SGHVS and CDR2 as FNYEAQ. CDR3 nucleotides: TGTGCCAGCAGCCCAGGACTAGCGGGAGATACGCAGTATTTT. It yields the protein CASSPGLAGDTQYF.

The chain carries TRBV6-2 or TRBV6-3 and TRBJ2-7, with D unclear. V was pared by 5 bases and J by 0 bases, with 14 bases between. This CDR3 is 15 amino acids long. Germline-derived CDR1 and CDR2 are MNHEY and SVGEGT. CDR3 loop: CASSPQRAFSYEQYF. The DNA for the CDR3 is TGTGCCAGCAGTCCTCAACGGGCCTTCTCCTACGAGCAGTACTTC.

The chain recombines TRBV4-3 with TRBJ1-2; D possibly corresponds to TRBD1 (6 bases). Germline CDR1 is LGHNA and CDR2 is YSLEER. The CDR3 totals 15 residues. V lost 0 bases to trimming and J lost 4 bases, with 12 bases between them. The CDR3 is CASSQDAAGAYGYTF. The CDR3 DNA reads as TGCGCCAGCAGCCAAGATGCGGCGGGGGCCTATGGCTACACCTTC.

This clonotype was seen only a few times. J is TRBJ1-1 and V is TRBV20-1, with TRBD1 as a possible D gene (6 bases). Trimming took off 3 bases at V and 6 bases at J, with 14 bases between the two ends. This CDR3 is built from 13 residues. In germline, CDR1 is DFQATT, CDR2 SNEGSKA (reference sequence). The CDR3 loop reads CSASRTVPPEAFF. The CDR3 nucleotides are TGCAGTGCTAGTCGGACAGTCCCCCCTGAAGCTTTCTTT.

The chain uses TRBV5-6 and TRBJ2-5, with a weak D call TRBD1 (5 bases). Trimming stripped 6 bases from V and 1 base from J, with 19 bases between. The CDR3 has 16 residues. CDR1 is SGHDT, CDR2 YYEEEE, per germline. As DNA, the CDR3 is TGTGCCAGCACTCTTCGACAGACCCGCCTCCAAGAGACCCAGTACTTC. It translates to CASTLRQTRLQETQYF. The full variable domain, in which reference TRBV5-6 and TRBJ2-5 provide the parts outside the CDR3, is DAGVTQSPTHLIKTRGQQVTLRCSPKSGHDTVSWYQQALGQGPQFIFQYYEEEERQRGNFPDRFSGHQFPNYSSELNVNALLLGDSALYLCASTLRQTRLQETQYFGPGTRLLVL.

This clonotype was counted a few times. The chain carries TRBV29-1 and TRBJ1-1; the D is unclear. The length of the CDR3 is 11 residues. V was pared by 2 bases and J by 5 bases, with 6 bases between. Germline lookup yields CDR1 SQVTM and CDR2 ANQGSEA. The CDR3: CSVERETEAFF. Here the CDR3 DNA reads TGCAGCGTTGAAAGAGAAACTGAAGCTTTCTTT.

The chain couples TRBV20-1 to TRBJ1-1, with TRBD1 matching 10 bases. The V gene end was trimmed by 4 bases and the J gene end by 7 bases; junction bases not matched to a gene: 9. The CDR3 has 14 amino acids. Per the germline V gene, CDR1 is DFQATT and CDR2 is SNEGSKA (reference sequence). CDR3 coding DNA: TGCAGTGCTACAACAGACAGGGGGCTTCATGAAGCTTTCTTT. Translated: CSATTDRGLHEAFF.

The chain couples TRBV6-5 to TRBJ1-3, with a possible D match to TRBD1 (5 bases). Germline CDR1 and CDR2: MNHEY and SVGAGI. The CDR3 extends over 15 amino acids. V lost 2 bases to trimming and J lost 0 bases, with 8 bases between them. Here the CDR3 reads CASSYLTGSGNTIYF. The CDR3 region has the DNA TGTGCCAGCAGTTACCTTACAGGCTCTGGAAACACCATATATTTT.

The rearrangement links TRBV30 to TRBJ1-5, with 8 bases fitting TRBD1. Germline V lookup: CDR1 GTSNPN, CDR2 SVGIG (reference sequence). This CDR3 spans 16 amino acids. J lost 0 bases, V lost 2 bases, and 6 bases had no gene match. This CDR3 reads CAWSTRTGISNQPQHF. CDR3 DNA: TGTGCCTGGAGTACCCGGACAGGGATTAGCAATCAGCCCCAGCATTTT.